This T cell receptor (beta chain) was sequenced in a study of blood T cells in healthy people across ages. Donors gave around 10 milliliters of peripheral blood apiece. Alongside a J-beta primer mix, a sample-barcoded 5' primer served in a second PCR lasting about 7 to 11 cycles. All cDNA molecules were each tagged by a template-switch adaptor with 12 random nucleotides. TCRdb re-derived calls from the 5' RACE reads in MiXCR, one entry per CDR3 protein. The top ten hold roughly 6.3% of the sample, which has about 1.4 million distinct CDR3 sequences, roughly 64% seen once. Study results and limitations: When one million T cells were used, diversity estimates were thought to be underestimates. Both naive CD4+ cell counts and diversity were greater in long-lived donors than in aged donors.

Looked up from germline, CDR1 is SGHDN and CDR2 is FVKESK. This CDR3 is 15 amino acids long. Trimming took off 5 bases at V and 1 base at J, with 14 bases between the two ends. Details on this clonotype: Its cognate antigen is unknown.

This TCR was recovered from a young man in good health. The gene calls are TRBV14 and TRBJ1-1; TRBD1 might be the D (6 bases). The specimen was blood. CDR3 amino acids: CASSELRGPNTEAFF. For the CDR3, the DNA is TGTGCCAGCAGCGAACTCAGGGGCCCGAACACTGAAGCTTTCTTT. The full variable domain, rest sourced from reference TRBV14 and TRBJ1-1, is EAGVTQFPSHSVIEKGQTVTLRCDPISGHDNLYWYRRVMGKEIKFLLHFVKESKQDESGMPNNRFLAERTGGTYSTLKVQPAELEDSGVYFCASSELRGPNTEAFFGQGTRLTVV.